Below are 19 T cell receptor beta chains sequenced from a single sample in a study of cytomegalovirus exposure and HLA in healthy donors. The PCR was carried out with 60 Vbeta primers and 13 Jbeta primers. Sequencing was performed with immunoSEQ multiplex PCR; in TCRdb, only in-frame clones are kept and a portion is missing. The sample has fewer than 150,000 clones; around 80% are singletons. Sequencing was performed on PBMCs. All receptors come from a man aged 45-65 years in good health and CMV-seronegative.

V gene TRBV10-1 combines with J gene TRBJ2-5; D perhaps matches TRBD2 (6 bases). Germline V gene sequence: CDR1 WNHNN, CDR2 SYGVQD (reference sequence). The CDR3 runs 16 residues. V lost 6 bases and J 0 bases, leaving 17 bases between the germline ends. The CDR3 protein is CASSPIWRAYQETQYF. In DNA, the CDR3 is TGCGCCAGCAGCCCCATCTGGAGGGCGTACCAAGAGACCCAGTACTTC.

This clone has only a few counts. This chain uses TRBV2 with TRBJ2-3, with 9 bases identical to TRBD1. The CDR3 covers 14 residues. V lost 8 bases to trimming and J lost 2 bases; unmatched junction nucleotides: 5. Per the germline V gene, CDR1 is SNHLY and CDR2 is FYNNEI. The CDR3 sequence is CASRTGALTDTQYF. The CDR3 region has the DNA TGTGCCAGCCGGACAGGGGCTCTCACAGATACGCAGTATTTT.

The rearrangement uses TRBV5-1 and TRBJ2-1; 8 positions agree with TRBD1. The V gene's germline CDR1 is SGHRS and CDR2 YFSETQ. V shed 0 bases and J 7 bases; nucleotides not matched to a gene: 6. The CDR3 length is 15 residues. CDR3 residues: CASSLVGQGGNEQFF. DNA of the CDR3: TGCGCCAGCAGCTTGGTAGGACAGGGAGGAAATGAGCAGTTCTTC.

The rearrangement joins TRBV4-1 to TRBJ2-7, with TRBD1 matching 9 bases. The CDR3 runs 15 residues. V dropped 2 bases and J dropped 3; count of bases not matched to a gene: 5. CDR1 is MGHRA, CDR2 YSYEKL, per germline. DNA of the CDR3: TGCGCCAGCAGCCAAAGCGGGACAGGGCTCTACGAGCAGTACTTC. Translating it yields CASSQSGTGLYEQYF.

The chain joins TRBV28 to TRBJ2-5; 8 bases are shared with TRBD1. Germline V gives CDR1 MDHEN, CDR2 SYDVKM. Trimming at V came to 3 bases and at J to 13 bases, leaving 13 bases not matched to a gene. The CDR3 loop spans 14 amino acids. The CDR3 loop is CASSLPRTGTKRYF. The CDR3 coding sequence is TGTGCCAGCAGTTTGCCACGGACAGGGACCAAGAGGTACTTC.

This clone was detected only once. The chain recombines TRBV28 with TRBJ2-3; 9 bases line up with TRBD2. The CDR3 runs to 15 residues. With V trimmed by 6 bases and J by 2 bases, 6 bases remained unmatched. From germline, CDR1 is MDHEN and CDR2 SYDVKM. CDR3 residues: CASRGLALPTDTQYF. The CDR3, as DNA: TGTGCCAGCAGGGGACTAGCCCTCCCCACAGATACGCAGTATTTT.

As DNA, the CDR3 is TGTGCCAGCAGCCCAGGACAGGGAACTGGGGCCAACGTCCTGACTTTC. Protein sequence: CASSPGQGTGANVLTF. The chain uses TRBV11-3 and TRBJ2-6; 8 bases align to TRBD1. Trimming removed 5 bases from V and 2 bases from J; junction bases left unmatched: 5. The V gene's germline CDR1 is SGHNT and CDR2 YENEEA. The CDR3 has 16 amino acids.

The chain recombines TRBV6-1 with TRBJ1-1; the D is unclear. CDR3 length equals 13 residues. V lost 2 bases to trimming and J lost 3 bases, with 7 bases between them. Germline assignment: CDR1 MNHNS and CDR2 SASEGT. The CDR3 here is CASSEWRDTEAFF. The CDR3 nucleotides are TGTGCCAGCAGTGAATGGCGGGACACTGAAGCTTTCTTT.

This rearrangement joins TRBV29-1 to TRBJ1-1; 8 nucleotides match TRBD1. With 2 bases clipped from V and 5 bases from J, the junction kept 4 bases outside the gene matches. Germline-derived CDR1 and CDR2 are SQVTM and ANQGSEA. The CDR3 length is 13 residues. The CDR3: CSVELTGGTEAFF. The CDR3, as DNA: TGCAGCGTTGAACTAACAGGGGGTACTGAAGCTTTCTTT.

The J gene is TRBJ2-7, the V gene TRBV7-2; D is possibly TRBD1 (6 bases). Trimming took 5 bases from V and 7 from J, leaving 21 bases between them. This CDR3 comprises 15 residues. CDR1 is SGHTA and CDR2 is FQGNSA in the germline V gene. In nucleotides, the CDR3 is TGTGCCAGCAGCCGATTGATCAGGGGCCGAGGGGAGCAGTACTTC. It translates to CASSRLIRGRGEQYF.

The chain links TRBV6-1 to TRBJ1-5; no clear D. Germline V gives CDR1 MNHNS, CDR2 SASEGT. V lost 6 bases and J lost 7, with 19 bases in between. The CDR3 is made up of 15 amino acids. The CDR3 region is CASSWASTHGQPQHF. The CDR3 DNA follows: TGTGCCAGCAGCTGGGCCAGTACCCATGGGCAGCCCCAGCATTTT.

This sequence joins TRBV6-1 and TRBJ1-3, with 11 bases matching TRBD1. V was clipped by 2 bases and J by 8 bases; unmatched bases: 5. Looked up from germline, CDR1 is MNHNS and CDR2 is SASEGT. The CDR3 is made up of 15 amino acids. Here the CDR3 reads CASSEIGQGAYTIYF. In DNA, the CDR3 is TGTGCCAGCAGTGAAATTGGACAGGGGGCATACACCATATATTTT.

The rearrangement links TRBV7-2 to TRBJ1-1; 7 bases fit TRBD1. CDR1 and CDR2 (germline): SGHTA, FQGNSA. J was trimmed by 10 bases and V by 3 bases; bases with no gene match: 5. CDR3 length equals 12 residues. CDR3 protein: CASSFLDRAAFF. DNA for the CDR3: TGTGCCAGCAGCTTTCTCGACAGGGCAGCTTTCTTT.

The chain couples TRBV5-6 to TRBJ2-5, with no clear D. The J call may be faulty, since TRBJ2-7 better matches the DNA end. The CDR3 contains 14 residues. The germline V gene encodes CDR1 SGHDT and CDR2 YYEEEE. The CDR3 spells CASSLGQVGYEQYF. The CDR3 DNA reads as TGTGCCAGCAGCTTGGGGCAGGTCGGCTACGAGCAGTACTTC.

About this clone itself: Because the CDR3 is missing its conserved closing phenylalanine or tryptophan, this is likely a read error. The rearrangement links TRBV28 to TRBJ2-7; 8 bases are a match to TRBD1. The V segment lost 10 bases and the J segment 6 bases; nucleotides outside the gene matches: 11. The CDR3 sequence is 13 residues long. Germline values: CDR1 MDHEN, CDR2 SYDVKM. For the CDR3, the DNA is TGTGCCACCTATAGACCCGGACAGGGCGAGCAGTACTGC. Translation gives CATYRPGQGEQYC.

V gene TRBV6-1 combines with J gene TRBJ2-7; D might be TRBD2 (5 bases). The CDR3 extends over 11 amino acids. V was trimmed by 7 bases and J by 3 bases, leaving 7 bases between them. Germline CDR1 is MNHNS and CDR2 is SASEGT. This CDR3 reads CASNRDYEQYF. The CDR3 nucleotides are TGTGCCAGCAATCGGGACTACGAGCAGTACTTC.

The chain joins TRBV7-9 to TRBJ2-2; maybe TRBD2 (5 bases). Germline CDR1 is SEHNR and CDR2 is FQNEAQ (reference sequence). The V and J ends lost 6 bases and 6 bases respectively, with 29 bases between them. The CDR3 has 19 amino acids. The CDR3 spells CASSFSKLINNAGPGELFF. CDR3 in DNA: TGTGCCAGCAGTTTTTCTAAGCTTATTAATAACGCGGGCCCCGGGGAGCTGTTTTTT.

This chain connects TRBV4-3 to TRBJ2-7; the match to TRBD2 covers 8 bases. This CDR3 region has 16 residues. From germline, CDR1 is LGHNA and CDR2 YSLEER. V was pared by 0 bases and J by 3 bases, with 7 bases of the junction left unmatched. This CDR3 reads CASSQDGSGSGYEQYF. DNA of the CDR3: TGCGCCAGCAGCCAAGACGGAAGCGGGAGTGGCTACGAGCAGTACTTC.

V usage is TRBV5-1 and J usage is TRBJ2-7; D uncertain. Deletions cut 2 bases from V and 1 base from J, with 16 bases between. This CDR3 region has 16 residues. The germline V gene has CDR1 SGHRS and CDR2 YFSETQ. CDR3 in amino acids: CASSLSAKEISYEQYF. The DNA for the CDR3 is TGCGCCAGCAGCTTATCTGCAAAAGAGATTTCCTACGAGCAGTACTTC.